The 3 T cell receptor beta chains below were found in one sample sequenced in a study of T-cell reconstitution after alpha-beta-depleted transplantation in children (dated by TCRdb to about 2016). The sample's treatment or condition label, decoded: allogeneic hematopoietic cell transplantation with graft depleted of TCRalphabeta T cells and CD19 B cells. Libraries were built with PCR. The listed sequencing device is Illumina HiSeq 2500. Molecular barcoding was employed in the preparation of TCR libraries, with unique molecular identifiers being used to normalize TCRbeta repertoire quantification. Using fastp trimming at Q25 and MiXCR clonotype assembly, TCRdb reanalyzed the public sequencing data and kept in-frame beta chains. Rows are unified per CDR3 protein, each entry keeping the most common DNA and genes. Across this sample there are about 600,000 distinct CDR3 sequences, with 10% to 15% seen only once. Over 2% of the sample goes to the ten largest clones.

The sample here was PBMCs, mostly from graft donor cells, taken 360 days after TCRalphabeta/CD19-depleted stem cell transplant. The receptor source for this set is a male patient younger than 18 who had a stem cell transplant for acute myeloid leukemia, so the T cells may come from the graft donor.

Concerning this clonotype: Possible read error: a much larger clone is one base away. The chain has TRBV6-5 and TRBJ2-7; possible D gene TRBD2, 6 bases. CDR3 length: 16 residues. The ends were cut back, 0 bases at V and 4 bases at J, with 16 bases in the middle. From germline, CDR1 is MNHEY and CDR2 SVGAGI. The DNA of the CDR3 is TGTGCCAGCAGTTACTCAAGAGGACTACTCCTATACGAGCAGTACGTC. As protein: CASSYSRGLLLYEQYV.

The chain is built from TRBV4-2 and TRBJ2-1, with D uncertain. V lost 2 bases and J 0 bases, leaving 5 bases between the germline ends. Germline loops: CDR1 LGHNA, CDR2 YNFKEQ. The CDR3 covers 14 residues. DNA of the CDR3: TGTGCCAGCAGCCAACGGTTCTCCTACAATGAGCAGTTCTTC. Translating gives CASSQRFSYNEQFF.

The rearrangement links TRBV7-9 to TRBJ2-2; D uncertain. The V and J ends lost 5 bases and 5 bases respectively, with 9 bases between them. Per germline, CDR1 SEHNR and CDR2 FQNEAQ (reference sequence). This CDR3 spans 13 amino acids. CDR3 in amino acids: CASSAYRTGELFF. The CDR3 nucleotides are TGTGCCAGCAGCGCATATAGGACCGGGGAGCTGTTTTTT.